This TCR beta chain was sequenced in a study of technical replicates of blood from several donors. The CDR3 spans 14 residues. Trimming pared 0 bases from V and 8 bases from J, leaving 13 bases between. Germline CDR1 SGHDN, CDR2 FVKESK. Data came from immunoSEQ multiplex PCR; TCRdb stores just in-frame clones and leaves some out. The profile shows approximately 80,000 clones, 75% to 90% of them singletons. The specimen sequenced was T cells isolated from PBMCs. J is TRBJ1-2 and V is TRBV14, with a tentative D call TRBD1 (5 bases). The TCR comes from a human donor in good health. CDR3 sequence (DNA): TGTGCCAGCAGCCAAGATTGGGCTAGGGGAGGCTACACCTTC. It codes for CASSQDWARGGYTF.